Following are 32 T cell receptor beta chains from one sample sequenced in a study of blood T cell repertoires in COVID-19. The repertoire was sequenced with immunoSEQ multiplex PCR; TCRdb's copy has only in-frame clones and lacks some. The sample lists roughly 220,000 clones, around four fifths seen once, with roughly 8.2% in the top ten. The specimen sequenced was peripheral blood. Every receptor here comes from a woman of 80 years or more with COVID-19, enrolled during active disease.

CDR3 protein: CASTPNRQGSGTEAFF. The CDR3 DNA is TGTGCCAGCACCCCTAATCGACAGGGAAGTGGCACTGAAGCTTTCTTT. This sequence joins TRBV6-2 or TRBV6-3 and TRBJ1-1; 7 nucleotides agree with TRBD1. The CDR3 sequence is 16 residues long. V was pared by 7 bases and J by 4 bases, with 15 bases of the junction left unmatched. Germline CDR1 is MNHEY and CDR2 is SVGEGT.

This clone was seen just once. V and J are TRBV6-2 or TRBV6-3 and TRBJ2-7; no firm D call. The CDR3 is 13 amino acids. From germline, CDR1 is MNHEY and CDR2 SVGEGT. Trimming shortened V by 6 bases and J by 6 bases, and 15 bases separated the two germline ends. The CDR3 coding sequence is TGTGCCAGCAGCCATCTTGGGCCCGGCGAGCAGTACTTC. This gives the protein CASSHLGPGEQYF.

This chain links TRBV4-1 with TRBJ2-7; 9 positions agree with TRBD1. Germline CDR1 and CDR2: MGHRA and YSYEKL. The CDR3 is made up of 13 amino acids. Trimming cost V 4 bases and J 5 bases; bases outside gene matches: 3. The CDR3: CASSRGQGNEQYF. The DNA of the CDR3 is TGCGCCAGCAGCCGGGGACAGGGAAACGAGCAGTACTTC.

The chain is built from TRBV24-1 and TRBJ2-3; 8 bases line up with TRBD1. Losses at the gene ends were 7 bases for V and 2 bases for J; bases not matched to a gene: 7. Germline-derived CDR1 and CDR2 are KGHDR and SFDVKD. This CDR3 comprises 15 residues. CDR3 amino acids: CATSAGTGVTDTQYF. CDR3 bases: TGTGCCACCAGCGCCGGGACAGGAGTCACAGATACGCAGTATTTT.

The chain uses TRBV7-9 and TRBJ2-7; D uncertain. This CDR3 spans 16 amino acids. Germline assignment: CDR1 SEHNR and CDR2 FQNEAQ (reference sequence). V lost 5 bases and J 2 bases, leaving 19 bases between the germline ends. CDR3 nucleotide sequence: TGTGCCAGCAGCCCCCAATGGAGCAGCTTGGCCTACGAGCAGTACTTC. Residues: CASSPQWSSLAYEQYF.

This clone has only one observation. This chain joins TRBV2 and TRBJ1-5; 8 nucleotides align to TRBD1. CDR1 and CDR2 (germline): SNHLY, FYNNEI. This CDR3 has 15 residues. Trimming took 4 bases from V and 6 from J; bases not matched to a gene: 8. Here the CDR3 DNA reads TGTGCCAGCAGTGCTGACAGGGGAAAGGGTCAGCCCCAGCATTTT. Protein: CASSADRGKGQPQHF.

CDR3 amino acids: CASSQQGNQPQHF. For the CDR3, the DNA is TGTGCCAGCAGCCAGCAGGGTAATCAGCCCCAGCATTTT. The chain employs TRBV7-8 and TRBJ1-5; perhaps TRBD1 as D (5 bases). CDR1 is SGHVS, CDR2 FQNEAQ, per germline. This CDR3 spans 13 amino acids. V lost 5 bases and J 4 bases, leaving 9 bases between the germline ends.

This chain joins TRBV24-1 and TRBJ1-6; unclear D gene. Trimming took 5 bases from V and 2 from J, leaving 3 bases between them. CDR1 KGHDR and CDR2 SFDVKD come from the germline V gene. This CDR3 has 13 residues. The CDR3 is CATSGAYNSPLHF. As DNA, the CDR3 is TGTGCCACCAGTGGAGCCTATAATTCACCCCTCCACTTT.

The chain carries TRBV27 and TRBJ1-2; D uncertain. Trimming took off 5 bases at V and 5 bases at J, with 18 bases between the two ends. This CDR3 has 15 residues. Germline CDR1 MNHEY, CDR2 SMNVEV (reference sequence). The CDR3 loop reads CASSLGGTGTYGYTF. The CDR3 bases are TGTGCCAGCAGTCTCGGTGGCACGGGAACGTATGGCTACACCTTC.

The chain carries TRBV5-4 and TRBJ2-5; 7 nucleotides agree with TRBD2. This CDR3 contains 15 residues. Trimming removed 0 bases from V and 4 bases from J; junction bases left unmatched: 6. Germline V gives CDR1 SGHNT, CDR2 YYREEE (reference sequence). The chain's CDR3 is CASSLGGGRRETQYF. CDR3 nucleotides: TGTGCCAGCAGCTTGGGCGGGGGAAGGAGAGAGACCCAGTACTTC.

This chain connects TRBV5-4 to TRBJ1-2; 9 bases map to TRBD1. The J segment lost 4 bases and the V segment lost 4 bases, leaving 5 bases of the junction unmatched. The CDR3 covers 14 residues. Germline V CDR1 and CDR2: SGHNT, YYREEE (reference sequence). Here the CDR3 reads CASSPGQGAYGYTF. In nucleotides, the CDR3 is TGTGCCAGCAGCCCGGGACAGGGTGCCTATGGCTACACCTTC.

V usage is TRBV14 and J usage is TRBJ2-5; 8 nucleotides agree with TRBD1. Germline V gene sequence: CDR1 SGHDN, CDR2 FVKESK. This CDR3 spans 14 amino acids. J lost 4 bases, V lost 3 bases, and 4 bases had no gene match. The CDR3 nucleotides read TGTGCCAGCAGCCAGGACAGGGTACGAGAGACCCAGTACTTC. Translation: CASSQDRVRETQYF. The full variable domain, rest sourced from reference TRBV14 and TRBJ2-5, is EAGVTQFPSHSVIEKGQTVTLRCDPISGHDNLYWYRRVMGKEIKFLLHFVKESKQDESGMPNNRFLAERTGGTYSTLKVQPAELEDSGVYFCASSQDRVRETQYFGPGTRLLVL.

The chain links TRBV6-5 to TRBJ1-6; unclear D gene. The V end lost 4 bases, the J end lost 7 bases, and 8 bases lay between the germline ends. Germline lookup yields CDR1 MNHEY and CDR2 SVGAGI. The CDR3 loop spans 13 amino acids. The CDR3 DNA sequence: TGTGCCAGCAGTTTCAGAACAAATTCACCCCTCCACTTT. Encoded protein: CASSFRTNSPLHF.

The chain links TRBV9 to TRBJ1-3; 8 nucleotides line up with TRBD1. There are 19 residues in the CDR3. Looked up from germline, CDR1 is SGDLS and CDR2 is YYNGEE. Trimming cost V 4 bases and J 0 bases; bases outside gene matches: 15. The CDR3 here is CASSFGMRDRFSSGNTIYF. The CDR3 nucleotides read TGTGCCAGCAGCTTTGGGATGCGGGACAGGTTTAGCTCTGGAAACACCATATATTTT.

Details on this clone: Additional DNA sequences in this sample encode the identical CDR3. The chain combines TRBV6-5 with TRBJ1-1, with D uncertain. This CDR3 has 13 residues. V was clipped by 5 bases and J by 2 bases, with 9 bases between them. Germline V CDR1 and CDR2: MNHEY, SVGAGI. This chain's CDR3 is CASSTPGNTEAFF. The CDR3 DNA sequence: TGTGCCAGCAGTACCCCGGGTAACACTGAAGCTTTCTTT.

The chain combines TRBV6-5 with TRBJ2-7; 10 positions match TRBD1. The length of the CDR3 is 14 residues. Germline CDR1 is MNHEY and CDR2 is SVGAGI. Germline trimming cut 6 bases from V and 3 bases from J; bases unmatched to any gene: 5. CDR3 in DNA: TGTGCCAGCAGATTCGGGACAGGGGTCTACGAGCAGTACTTC. This gives the protein CASRFGTGVYEQYF.

The genes are TRBV6-1 and TRBJ1-1; D remains unclear. Looked up from germline, CDR1 is MNHNS and CDR2 is SASEGT. The length of the CDR3 is 16 residues. Between the trimmed V and J ends, which lost 1 base and 1 base, there was a span of 13 bases. The CDR3 nucleotides read TGTGCCAGCAGTGAAGATAGGAGGTCCCGGAACACTGAAGCTTTCTTT. It encodes CASSEDRRSRNTEAFF.

V and J are TRBV5-4 and TRBJ2-7; 9 bases match TRBD2. The CDR3 sequence is 16 residues long. The germline gives CDR1 SGHNT, CDR2 YYREEE (reference sequence). The J segment lost 0 bases and the V segment lost 0 bases, leaving 4 bases of the junction unmatched. CDR3 coding DNA: TGTGCCAGCAGCTTGGCCGCGGGAGGGGCCTCCTACGAGCAGTACTTC. Its translation is CASSLAAGGASYEQYF.

The J gene is TRBJ1-4, the V gene TRBV10-3, with no clear D. Per the germline V gene, CDR1 is ENHRY and CDR2 is SYGVKD. Trimming removed 5 bases at V and 7 bases at J, with 14 bases between. CDR3 length: 14 amino acids. The CDR3 here is CAISMTTEAEKLFF. The CDR3 nucleotides are TGTGCCATCAGTATGACGACTGAAGCTGAAAAACTGTTTTTT.

V usage is TRBV6-5 and J usage is TRBJ1-3; D call uncertain. This CDR3 is 16 amino acids long. Trimming took off 3 bases at V and 0 bases at J, with 12 bases between the two ends. CDR1 and CDR2 from the germline V gene are MNHEY and SVGAGI. CDR3 coding DNA: TGTGCCAGCAGTTATGAGACACCCAGCTCTGGAAACACCATATATTTT. It specifies CASSYETPSSGNTIYF.

V gene TRBV7-2 combines with J gene TRBJ1-4, with D perhaps matching TRBD1 (5 bases). This CDR3 has 14 amino acids. Germline V gene lookup returns CDR1 SGHTA and CDR2 FQGNSA. Trimming removed 1 base at V and 5 bases at J, with 8 bases between. The CDR3, as DNA: TGTGCCAGCAGCTTAGTTTCAGGGAATGAAAAACTGTTTTTT. It is translated as CASSLVSGNEKLFF. Combining the CDR3 with reference TRBV7-2 and TRBJ1-4 gives the whole variable domain GAGVSQSPSNKVTEKGKDVELRCDPISGHTALYWYRQSLGQGLEFLIYFQGNSAPDKSGLPSDRFSAERTGGSVSTLTIQRTQQEDSAVYLCASSLVSGNEKLFFGSGTQLSVL.

This chain links TRBV19 with TRBJ2-2, with TRBD2 matching 8 bases. Germline trimming cut 7 bases from V and 8 bases from J; bases unmatched to any gene: 15. The CDR3 spans 16 residues. Germline CDR1 LNHDA, CDR2 SQIVND (reference sequence). Here the CDR3 DNA reads TGTGCCAGTACCCCCGGGAGGGCCCGCCTGGTAGGGGAGCTGTTTTTT. It yields the protein CASTPGRARLVGELFF.

The rearrangement links TRBV6-1 to TRBJ1-2; D gene ambiguous. The germline gives CDR1 MNHNS, CDR2 SASEGT. The CDR3 runs to 13 residues. V gave up 2 bases and J gave up 4 bases, with 8 bases separating them. In DNA, the CDR3 is TGTGCCAGCAGTGAACAGGTCCTCTATGGCTACACCTTC. This sequence encodes CASSEQVLYGYTF.

The chain combines TRBV19 with TRBJ2-1; 12 bases are a match to TRBD1. This CDR3 is 15 amino acids long. J was trimmed by 2 bases and V by 5 bases; bases with no gene match: 1. The germline gives CDR1 LNHDA, CDR2 SQIVND (reference sequence). CDR3 DNA sequence: TGTGCCAGTAGTGGGACAGGGGGCCCCTACAATGAGCAGTTCTTC. Translation: CASSGTGGPYNEQFF.

The chain combines TRBV5-6 with TRBJ1-2; 8 bases line up with TRBD1. V was clipped by 6 bases and J by 4 bases; unmatched bases: 11. Germline V gene sequence: CDR1 SGHDT, CDR2 YYEEEE. The CDR3 has 15 residues. The CDR3 coding sequence is TGTGCCAGCATCATACTACAGGGGGTCGGCTATGGCTACACCTTC. Its translation is CASIILQGVGYGYTF.

The J gene is TRBJ1-5, the V gene TRBV19; D uncertain. Germline V gene lookup returns CDR1 LNHDA and CDR2 SQIVND (reference sequence). There are 16 residues in the CDR3. The germline V and J ends were trimmed by 5 bases and 2 bases, with 16 bases remaining between them. For the CDR3, the DNA is TGTGCCAGTAGTGTCGAGGGAACGGAGGGCAATCAGCCCCAGCATTTT. Amino acid sequence: CASSVEGTEGNQPQHF.

This clone was counted a few times. The sample holds other DNA sequences that translate to the same CDR3. This chain connects TRBV5-1 to TRBJ1-1; D possibly corresponds to TRBD1 (5 bases). The CDR3 length is 13 residues. Germline CDR1 is SGHRS and CDR2 is YFSETQ. Trimming removed 0 bases at V and 3 bases at J, with 6 bases between. CDR3 residues: CASSLGRDTEAFF. The CDR3 DNA is TGCGCCAGCAGCTTGGGCAGGGACACTGAAGCTTTCTTT.

This chain joins TRBV6-5 and TRBJ2-7, with D unresolved. Germline V CDR1 and CDR2: MNHEY, SVGAGI. The CDR3 totals 13 residues. V was pared by 0 bases and J by 6 bases, with 9 bases between. DNA of the CDR3: TGTGCCAGCAGTTACTCGACCCGGGTCGAGCAGTACTTC. Its protein is CASSYSTRVEQYF.

This chain joins TRBV6-2 or TRBV6-3 and TRBJ2-5, with a tentative D call TRBD2 (7 bases). The CDR3 is made up of 14 amino acids. V was clipped by 3 bases and J by 4 bases, with 12 bases between them. From germline, CDR1 is MNHEY and CDR2 SVGEGT. CDR3 region: CASSYGGAGETQYF. The DNA for the CDR3 is TGTGCCAGCAGTTATGGGGGGGCGGGAGAGACCCAGTACTTC.

The genes are TRBV27 and TRBJ1-1; no firm D call. The CDR3 has 13 amino acids. The germline CDR1 and CDR2 sequences are MNHEY and SMNVEV (reference sequence). Trimming shortened V by 5 bases and J by 1 base, and 8 bases separated the two germline ends. The CDR3 nucleotides read TGTGCCAGCAGTCTTTCGAGGAACACTGAAGCTTTCTTT. It codes for CASSLSRNTEAFF.

The chain recombines TRBV11-2 with TRBJ2-2, with no clear D. CDR1 is SGHAT and CDR2 is FQNNGV in the germline V gene. This CDR3 has 13 amino acids. V was clipped by 0 bases and J by 5 bases, with 4 bases between them. Written as DNA, the CDR3 is TGTGCCAGCAGCTTAGATCTAACCGGGGAGCTGTTTTTT. Translated, it gives CASSLDLTGELFF.

This clone was picked up one time. The chain recombines TRBV5-1 with TRBJ2-7; no reliable D call. In germline, CDR1 is SGHRS, CDR2 YFSETQ. The CDR3 spans 11 residues. The V gene lost 7 bases and the J gene lost 3 bases, with 8 bases spanning the gap. The CDR3: CASSINYEQYF. The CDR3 nucleotides are TGCGCCAGCTCCATCAACTACGAGCAGTACTTC.